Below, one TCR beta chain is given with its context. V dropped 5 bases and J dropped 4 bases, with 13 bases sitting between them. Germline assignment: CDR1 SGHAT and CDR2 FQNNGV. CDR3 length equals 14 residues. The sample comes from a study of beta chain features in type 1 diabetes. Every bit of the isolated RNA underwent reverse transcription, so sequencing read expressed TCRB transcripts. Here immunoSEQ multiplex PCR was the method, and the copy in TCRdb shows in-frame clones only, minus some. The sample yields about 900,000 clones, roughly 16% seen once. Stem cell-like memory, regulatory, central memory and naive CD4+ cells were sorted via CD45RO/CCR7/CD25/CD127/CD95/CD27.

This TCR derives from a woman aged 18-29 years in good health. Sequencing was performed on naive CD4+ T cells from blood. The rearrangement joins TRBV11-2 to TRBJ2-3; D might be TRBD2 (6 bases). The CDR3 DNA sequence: TGTGCCAGCAGCCCAGGAGGGCCCGCAGATACGCAGTATTTT. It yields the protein CASSPGGPADTQYF.